This section outlines one TCR beta chain sequence together with its context. Its target is not known. CDR1 is MNHNS, CDR2 SASEGT, per germline. The CDR3 has 16 amino acids. V was cut by 8 bases and J by 1 base, with 18 bases left in between. All patients were treatment-naive before thyroid surgery. This specimen belongs to a study of metastatic and nonmetastatic thyroid tumors. Study background: The study looked at repertoires side by side in blood and in tumor or nodule tissue from malignant and benign thyroid patients. Study-level findings and limits: For both blood and tumor, malignant thyroid tumors reportedly showed significantly higher TCR beta diversity than benign nodules did.

Authors' methods: Differences in CDR3 between clinicopathological groups were drawn on to build a classifier intended to discriminate distant-metastatic papillary thyroid cancer patients. TCRdb ran MiXCR on the PCR reads. These V and J calls originate from TCRdb's pipeline instead of the authors' own analysis. The repertoire holds about 9,100 clones, with 20% to 25% as singletons. This receptor was obtained from a female donor with papillary thyroid cancer or a benign thyroid nodule (not recorded which). Some clones in this sample may be carry-over from other donors' samples. The sample taken for sequencing was adjacent normal tissue. V and J are TRBV6-1 and TRBJ1-3; unclear D gene. The CDR3: CASRANLVASGNTIYF. CDR3 nucleotide sequence: TGTGCCAGCCGTGCAAACCTTGTGGCGTCTGGAAACACCATATATTTT.